This is a list of T cell receptor beta chains from one sample in a study of shared clonotypes between healthy human individuals. The assay was immunoSEQ multiplex PCR, and TCRdb's table has in-frame clones only and misses some. This table holds over 1.5 million clones, 95% to 99% found once. Material for sequencing was naive CD4+ T cells sorted from blood. These receptors all stem from a man aged 25-40 years in good health. Both conserved end residues are part of each CDR3. The D gene is left open where the match is weak. Not all rows give a size; the values are once, few, many and, for expanded clones, a class.

>TRBD1|-|TRBV29-1|15|TRBJ2-3
CGGTGHKTTPDTQYF
TGCGGGGGGACAGGCCACAAAACCACGCCAGATACGCAGTATTTT
>-|-|TRBV5-1|15|TRBJ2-3
CASSLAPISTDTQYF
TGCGCCAGCAGCTTGGCTCCAATAAGCACAGATACGCAGTATTTT
>-|-|TRBV9|17|TRBJ2-2
CASSTSTRQRNTGELFF
TGTGCCAGCAGCACCTCCACCAGACAGAGGAACACCGGGGAGCTGTTTTTT
>-|-|TRBV29-1|14|TRBJ2-1
CSVFQDSSYNEQFF
TGCAGCGTTTTTCAGGACTCCTCCTACAATGAGCAGTTCTTC
>-|once|TRBV9|14|TRBJ2-1
CASSVGAGMGEQFF
TGTGCCAGCAGCGTAGGGGCCGGGATGGGCGAGCAGTTCTTC
>TRBD2|-|TRBV5-4|15|TRBJ2-7
CASSFRSSGAYEQYF
TGTGCCAGCAGCTTTAGGTCTAGCGGGGCCTACGAGCAGTACTTC
>TRBD1|-|TRBV10-3|16|TRBJ1-2
CAISEPRGAVLNGYTF
TGTGCCATCAGTGAGCCCAGGGGGGCTGTTTTGAATGGCTACACCTTC
>TRBD1|-|TRBV11-2|17|TRBJ2-1
CASSLVFGTGLYNEQFF
TGTGCCAGCAGCTTAGTTTTCGGGACAGGGCTCTACAATGAGCAGTTCTTC
>-|-|TRBV10-3|13|TRBJ2-3
CAISESSGDTQYF
TGTGCCATCAGTGAGTCGAGTGGAGATACGCAGTATTTT
>-|-|TRBV6-5|15|TRBJ2-7
CASSYSPGASYEQYF
TGTGCCAGCAGTTATTCGCCAGGGGCCTCCTACGAGCAGTACTTC
>-|-|TRBV6-1|14|TRBJ1-2
CASRRLGVDYGYTF
TGTGCCAGCAGGCGTTTGGGGGTGGACTATGGCTACACCTTC
>-|-|TRBV18|16|TRBJ2-3
CASSQLVASSTDTQYF
TGTGCCAGCTCGCAACTCGTTGCGTCTAGCACAGATACGCAGTATTTT
>-|-|TRBV25-1|16|TRBJ1-4
CASSVGPPLTNEKLFF
TGTGCCAGCAGTGTTGGACCCCCCCTTACTAATGAAAAACTGTTTTTT
>-|-|TRBV19|15|TRBJ2-1
CASSIRSALGDEQFF
TGTGCCAGTAGTATACGGAGTGCATTAGGCGATGAGCAGTTCTTC
>TRBD2|-|TRBV16|17|TRBJ2-6
CASSQNLAGAGANVLTF
TGTGCCAGCAGCCAAAATTTAGCGGGAGCTGGGGCCAACGTCCTGACTTTC
>-|-|TRBV25-1|15|TRBJ2-1
CASSDSGGPGDEQFF
TGTGCCAGCAGTGATTCAGGGGGGCCCGGCGATGAGCAGTTCTTC